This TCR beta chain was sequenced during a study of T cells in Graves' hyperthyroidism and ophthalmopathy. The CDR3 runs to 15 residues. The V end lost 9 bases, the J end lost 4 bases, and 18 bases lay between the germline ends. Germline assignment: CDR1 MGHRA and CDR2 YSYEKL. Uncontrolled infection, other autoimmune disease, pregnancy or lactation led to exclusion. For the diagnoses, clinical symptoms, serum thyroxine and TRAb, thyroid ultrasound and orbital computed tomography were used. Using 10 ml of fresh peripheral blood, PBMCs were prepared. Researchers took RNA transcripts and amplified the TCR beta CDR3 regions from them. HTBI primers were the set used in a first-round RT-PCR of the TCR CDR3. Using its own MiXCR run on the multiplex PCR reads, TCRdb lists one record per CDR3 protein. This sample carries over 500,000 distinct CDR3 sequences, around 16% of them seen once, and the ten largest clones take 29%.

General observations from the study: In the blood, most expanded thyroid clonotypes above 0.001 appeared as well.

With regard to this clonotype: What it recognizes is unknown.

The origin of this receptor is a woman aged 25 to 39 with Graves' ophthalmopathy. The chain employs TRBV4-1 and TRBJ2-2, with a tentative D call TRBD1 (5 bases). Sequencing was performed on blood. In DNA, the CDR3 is TGCGCCAGTCGTCGTGTAGCAGGGATCACCGGGGAGCTGTTTTTT. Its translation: CASRRVAGITGELFF.